This T cell receptor (beta chain) was found in a study of blood T cells in healthy people across ages. Overall study results and limits: Estimated diversity across one million T cells was deemed an underestimate. No conclusive comparison of naive versus antigen-experienced cells was possible with unsorted PBMCs. Roughly linear age-related decline in beta diversity appeared, significant by age about 40.

Together with a sample-barcoded 5' primer, a J-beta primer mix was included in a second PCR lasting roughly 6 to 12 cycles. TCRdb called the 5' RACE reads again in MiXCR, with one record for every CDR3 protein. The data contain around 620,000 distinct CDR3 sequences, 27% of them seen just once; the ten biggest clones take up less than 20%. A note on this clonotype: Its target is unknown.

The CDR3 has 15 residues. Trimming left V 5 bases short and J 3 bases short, with 14 bases between. Germline values: CDR1 MDHEN, CDR2 SYDVKM. Source material: blood. This sequence was found in a woman between 65 and 79 years old in good health. V and J are TRBV28 and TRBJ1-5, with unresolved D. The CDR3: CASSTPDGYNQPQHF. In DNA, the CDR3 is TGTGCCAGCAGTACACCCGACGGTTACAATCAGCCCCAGCATTTT.